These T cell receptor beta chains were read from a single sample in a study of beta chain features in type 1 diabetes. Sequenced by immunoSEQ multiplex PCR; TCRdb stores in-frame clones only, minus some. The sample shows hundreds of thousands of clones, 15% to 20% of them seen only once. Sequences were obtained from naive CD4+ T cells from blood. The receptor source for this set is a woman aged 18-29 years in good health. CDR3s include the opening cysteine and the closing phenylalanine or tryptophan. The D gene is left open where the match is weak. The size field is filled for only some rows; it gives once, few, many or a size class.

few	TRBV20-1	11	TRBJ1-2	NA	TGCAGTGCCGGGGAAAACTATGGCTACACCTTC	CSAGENYGYTF
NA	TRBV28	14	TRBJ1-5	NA	TGTGCCAGCAGTCTGTTTGGGGGGAATCAGCCCCAGCATTTT	CASSLFGGNQPQHF
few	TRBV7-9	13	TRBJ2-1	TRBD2	TGTGCCAGCAGCGGGACTAGCGTCAATGAGCAGTTCTTC	CASSGTSVNEQFF
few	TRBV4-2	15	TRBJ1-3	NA	TGTGCCAGCAGCACTGCAGGGAACTCTGGAAACACCATATATTTT	CASSTAGNSGNTIYF
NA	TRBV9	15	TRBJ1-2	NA	TGTGCCAGCAGCGTAGAACCGACTCTTAACTATGGCTACACCTTC	CASSVEPTLNYGYTF
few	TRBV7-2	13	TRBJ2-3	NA	TGTGCCAGCAGCCCAACTTGGGCAGATACGCAGTATTTT	CASSPTWADTQYF
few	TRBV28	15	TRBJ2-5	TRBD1	TGTGCCAGCAATCCGGGACAGGGGGTGGTAAAGACCCAGTACTTC	CASNPGQGVVKTQYF
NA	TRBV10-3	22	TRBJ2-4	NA	TGTGCCATCAGTGAGGGCGTTAGTAGATATTCGGAAACAGGGTTAGCCAAAAACATTCAGTACTTC	CAISEGVSRYSETGLAKNIQYF
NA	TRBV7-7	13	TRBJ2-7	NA	TGTGCTAGCAGCTCGGCTGAGGGGGGCGAGCAGTACTTC	CASSSAEGGEQYF
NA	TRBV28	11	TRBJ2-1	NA	TGTGCCAGCAGTTCCTCCCGAGTGCAGTTCTTC	CASSSSRVQFF
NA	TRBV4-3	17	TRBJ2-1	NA	TGCGCCAGCAGCCAAGATTATCAGGGGTCCTATTACAATGAGCAGTTCTTC	CASSQDYQGSYYNEQFF
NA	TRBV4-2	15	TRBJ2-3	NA	TGTGCCAGCAGCCAAAGGGTCAGGACCACAGATACGCAGTATTTT	CASSQRVRTTDTQYF
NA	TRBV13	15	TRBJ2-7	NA	TGTGCCAGCAGCCAATGGACAGCGGGGTCCTACGAGCAGTACTTC	CASSQWTAGSYEQYF
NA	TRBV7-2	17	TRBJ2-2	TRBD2	TGTGCCAGCAGCTGGAGTGGGGGAGGGCCGGACACCGGGGAGCTGTTTTTT	CASSWSGGGPDTGELFF
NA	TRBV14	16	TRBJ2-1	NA	TGTGCCAGCAGCCAAGTCCTGGGATCTGGATACAATGAGCAGTTCTTC	CASSQVLGSGYNEQFF
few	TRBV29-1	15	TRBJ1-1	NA	TGCAGCGTTGTTAGGTGGGGGCACGGGAACACTGAAGCTTTCTTT	CSVVRWGHGNTEAFF
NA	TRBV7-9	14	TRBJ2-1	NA	TGTGCCAGCAGCCAAGGGACCCCCCACAATGAGCAGTTCTTC	CASSQGTPHNEQFF
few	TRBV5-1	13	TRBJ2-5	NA	TGCGCCAGCAGCGCAAGGGGTCAAGAGACCCAGTACTTC	CASSARGQETQYF
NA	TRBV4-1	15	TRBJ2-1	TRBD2	TGCGCCAGCAGCCAAGGGACTAGCGGGTTTAATGAGCAGTTCTTC	CASSQGTSGFNEQFF
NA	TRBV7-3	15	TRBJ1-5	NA	TGTGCCAGCAGCTTTGGGGGTTATAGCAATCAGCCCCAGCATTTT	CASSFGGYSNQPQHF
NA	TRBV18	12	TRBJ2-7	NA	TGTGCCAGCTCACCAACGGGGTACGAGCAGTACTTC	CASSPTGYEQYF
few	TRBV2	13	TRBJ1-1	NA	TGTGCCAGCAGTATGGCGGGGGGCACTGAAGCTTTCTTT	CASSMAGGTEAFF
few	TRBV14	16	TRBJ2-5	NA	TGTGCCAGCAGCCAAGGGGCGGGGTCCTTTCAAGAGACCCAGTACTTC	CASSQGAGSFQETQYF
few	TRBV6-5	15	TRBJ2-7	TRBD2	TGTGCCAGCAGGCCCGGACTAGCGGGAGAGAGCGAGCAGTACTTC	CASRPGLAGESEQYF
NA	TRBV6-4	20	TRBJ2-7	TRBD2	TGTGCCAGCAGTGCCCAGCTCCCTGACACCCCTAGCGGGAGTGAATACGAGCAGTACTTC	CASSAQLPDTPSGSEYEQYF
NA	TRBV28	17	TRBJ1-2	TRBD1	TGTGCCACCCCCCTCGACGCAGGGGGCGGATACCTCTATGGCTACACCTTC	CATPLDAGGGYLYGYTF
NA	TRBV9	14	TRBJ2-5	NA	TGTGCCAGCAGTCTAGTGGAGAACCAAGAGACCCAGTACTTC	CASSLVENQETQYF
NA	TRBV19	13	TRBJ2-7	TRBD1	TGTGCCAGTAATCGACAGGGGGACTACGAGCAGTACTTC	CASNRQGDYEQYF
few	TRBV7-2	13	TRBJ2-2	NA	TGTGCCAGCAGCTTATCGCCGGGCGGGGAGCTGTTTTTT	CASSLSPGGELFF
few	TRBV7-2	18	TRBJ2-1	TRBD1	TGTGCCAGCAGCCCGGACCCCTGGGGACAGGGGCCCTACAATGAGCAGTTCTTC	CASSPDPWGQGPYNEQFF
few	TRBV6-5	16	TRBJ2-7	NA	TGTGCCAGCAGTTACATGGGACATACAGGTTACTACGAGCAGTACTTC	CASSYMGHTGYYEQYF
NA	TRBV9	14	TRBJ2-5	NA	TGTGCCAGCAGCTCGGGGAGTTTGCGGGAGACCCAGTACTTC	CASSSGSLRETQYF
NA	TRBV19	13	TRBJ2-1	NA	TGTGCCAGTAAGGGGACGGGAGAGGGTGAGCAGTTCTTC	CASKGTGEGEQFF
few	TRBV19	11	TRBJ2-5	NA	TGTGCCAGTAGGGAGAGAGAGACCCAGTACTTC	CASRERETQYF
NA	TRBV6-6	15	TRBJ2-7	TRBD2	TGTGCCATCAGTTTGACTAGCTACGGTGCCTACGAGCAGTACTTC	CAISLTSYGAYEQYF
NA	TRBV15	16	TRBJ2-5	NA	TGTGCCACCAGCAGAGGCCTGCAGGCCCTTATGGAGACCCAGTACTTC	CATSRGLQALMETQYF
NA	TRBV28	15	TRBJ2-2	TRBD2	TGTGCCAGCAGTCCGGGGGGACTAGCGGTCCGGGAGCTGTTTTTT	CASSPGGLAVRELFF
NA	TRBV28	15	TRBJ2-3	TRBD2	TGTGCCAGCAGTCCAGGGCTAGCGGGCACAGATACGCAGTATTTT	CASSPGLAGTDTQYF
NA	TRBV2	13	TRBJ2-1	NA	TGTGCCAGCAGTGAACAAGAGTACAATGAGCAGTTCTTC	CASSEQEYNEQFF
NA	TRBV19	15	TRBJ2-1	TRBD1	TGTGCCAGTAGTATAGTAGGGACAGGGATCAATGAGCAGTTCTTC	CASSIVGTGINEQFF
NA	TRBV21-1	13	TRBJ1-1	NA	TGTGCCACCCTACAGGGCTCTGACACTGAAGCTTTCTTT	CATLQGSDTEAFF
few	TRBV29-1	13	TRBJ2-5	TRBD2	TGCAGCACCGGGGAGGGCCAACGAGAGACCCAGTACTTC	CSTGEGQRETQYF
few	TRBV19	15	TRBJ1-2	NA	TGTGCCAGTATCCAAAGTGACAGCTCTTTTTATGGCTACACCTTC	CASIQSDSSFYGYTF
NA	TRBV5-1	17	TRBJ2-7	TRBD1	TGCGCCAGCAGCCGGGAGCTTACCGGGACAGGGTACCACGAGCAGTACTTC	CASSRELTGTGYHEQYF
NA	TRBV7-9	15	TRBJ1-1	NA	TGTGCCAGCAGCACATCAGGGTCGTGGACGGCTGAAGCTTTCTTT	CASSTSGSWTAEAFF
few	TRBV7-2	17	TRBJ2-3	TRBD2	TGTGCCAGCAGCTTAGCAGGACTAGCGGGAGACCCAGATACGCAGTATTTT	CASSLAGLAGDPDTQYF
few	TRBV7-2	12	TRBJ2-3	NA	TGTGCCAGCAGCTTCGGGCTTTTTACGCAGTATTTT	CASSFGLFTQYF
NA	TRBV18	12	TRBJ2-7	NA	TGTGCCAGCTCACCAGACAGGTACGAGCAGTACTTC	CASSPDRYEQYF
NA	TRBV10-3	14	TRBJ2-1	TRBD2	TGTGCCCTCGGTGGGGGAGGGTCCGACAATGAGCAGTTCTTC	CALGGGGSDNEQFF
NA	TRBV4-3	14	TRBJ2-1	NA	TGCGCCAGCAGCCAAGCCCTAATCGGTAATGAGCAGTTCTTC	CASSQALIGNEQFF